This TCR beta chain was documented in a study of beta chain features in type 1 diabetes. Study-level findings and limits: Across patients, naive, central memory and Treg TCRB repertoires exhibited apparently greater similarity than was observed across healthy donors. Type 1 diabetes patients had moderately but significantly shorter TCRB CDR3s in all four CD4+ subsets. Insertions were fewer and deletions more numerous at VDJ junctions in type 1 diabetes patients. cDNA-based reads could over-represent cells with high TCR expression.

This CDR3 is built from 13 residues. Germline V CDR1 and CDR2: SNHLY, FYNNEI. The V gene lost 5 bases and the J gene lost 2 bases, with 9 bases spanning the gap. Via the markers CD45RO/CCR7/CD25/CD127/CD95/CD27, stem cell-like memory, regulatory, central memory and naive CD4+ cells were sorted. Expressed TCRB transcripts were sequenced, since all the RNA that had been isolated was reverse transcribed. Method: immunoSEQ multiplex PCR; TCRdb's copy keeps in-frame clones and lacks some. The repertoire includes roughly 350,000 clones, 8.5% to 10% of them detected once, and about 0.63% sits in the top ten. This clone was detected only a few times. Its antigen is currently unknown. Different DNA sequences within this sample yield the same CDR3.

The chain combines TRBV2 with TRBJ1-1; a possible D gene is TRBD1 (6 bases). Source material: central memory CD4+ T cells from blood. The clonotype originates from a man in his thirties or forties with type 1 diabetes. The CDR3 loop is CASSSQGNTEAFF. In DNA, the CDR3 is TGTGCCAGCAGTTCACAGGGTAACACTGAAGCTTTCTTT. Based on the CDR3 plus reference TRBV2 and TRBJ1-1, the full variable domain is EPEVTQTPSHQVTQMGQEVILRCVPISNHLYFYWYRQILGQKVEFLVSFYNNEISEKSEIFDDQFSVERPDGSNFTLKIRSTKLEDSAMYFCASSSQGNTEAFFGQGTRLTVV.